These 20 T cell receptor beta chains came from one sample sequenced in a study of blood T cell repertoires in COVID-19. Measured with immunoSEQ multiplex PCR; TCRdb has only the in-frame clones, and not every one. The sample holds tens of thousands of clones, over 85% seen once. The sample consisted of peripheral blood. These receptors were collected from a woman over 75 with acute or convalescent COVID-19.

This clone came up once. V and J are TRBV6-2 or TRBV6-3 and TRBJ2-1; D call uncertain. There are 11 residues in the CDR3. Trimming stripped 0 bases from V and 13 bases from J, with 7 bases between. Germline CDR1 MNHEY, CDR2 SVGEGT. CDR3 protein: CASSYSQNQFF. CDR3 nucleotide sequence: TGTGCCAGCAGTTACTCCCAGAATCAGTTCTTC.

The chain is built from TRBV4-2 and TRBJ1-2; a weak D match, TRBD1 (5 bases). V was pared by 4 bases and J by 8 bases, with 17 bases between. This CDR3 comprises 14 residues. Germline V gene sequence: CDR1 LGHNA, CDR2 YNFKEQ. The chain's CDR3 is CASSRGGSGEGYTF. The CDR3 DNA sequence: TGTGCCAGCAGCCGGGGGGGTTCGGGTGAGGGCTACACCTTC.

The chain links TRBV5-8 to TRBJ1-6; 11 nucleotides agree with TRBD1. The CDR3 loop spans 15 amino acids. Trimming at V came to 4 bases and at J to 7 bases, leaving 4 bases not matched to a gene. Germline V gene lookup returns CDR1 SGHTS and CDR2 YDEGEE. CDR3 loop: CASSLRTGGNSPLHF. CDR3 coding DNA: TGTGCCAGCAGCCTACGGACAGGGGGCAATTCACCCCTCCACTTT.

CDR3 sequence (DNA): TGTGCCAGCAGCTTACCGTTGGACAGCCAAGAGACCCAGTACTTC. This codes for CASSLPLDSQETQYF. The V and J genes are TRBV7-8 and TRBJ2-5; D possibly corresponds to TRBD1 (6 bases). Germline values: CDR1 SGHVS, CDR2 FQNEAQ. The CDR3 is 15 residues long. V lost 2 bases, J lost 1 base, and 11 bases lay in between.

The chain couples TRBV30 to TRBJ1-4; D is uncertain. The V gene lost 5 bases and the J gene lost 5 bases, with 9 bases spanning the gap. There are 12 residues in the CDR3. The germline V gene has CDR1 GTSNPN and CDR2 SVGIG (reference sequence). CDR3 protein: CAWGSGNEKLFF. The CDR3 region has the DNA TGTGCCTGGGGGAGCGGAAATGAAAAACTGTTTTTT.

The V and J genes are TRBV3-1 (or the pseudogene TRBV3-2) and TRBJ2-7, with TRBD1 matching over 7 bases. Germline assignment: CDR1 LGHDT and CDR2 YNNKEL (reference sequence). The CDR3 totals 13 residues. Trimming cost V 1 base and J 6 bases; bases outside gene matches: 3. CDR3 nucleotide sequence: TGTGCCAGCAGCCAAGGACAGGGAACCGAGCAGTACGTC. Protein sequence: CASSQGQGTEQYV.

The chain is built from TRBV3-1 (or the pseudogene TRBV3-2) and TRBJ2-5, with 14 positions matching TRBD2. Germline CDR1 is LGHDT and CDR2 is YNNKEL (reference sequence). The CDR3 extends over 16 amino acids. The V segment lost 5 bases and the J segment 1 base; nucleotides outside the gene matches: 3. CDR3 bases: TGTGCCAGCAGCTGGACTAGCGGGGGGACCCAAGAGACCCAGTACTTC. Translating gives CASSWTSGGTQETQYF.

The chain uses TRBV19 and TRBJ1-2, with a tentative D call TRBD1 (5 bases). This CDR3 has 14 residues. Germline CDR1 and CDR2: LNHDA and SQIVND (reference sequence). V lost 6 bases, J lost 1 base, and 12 bases lay in between. CDR3 residues: CASSRDQGNYGYTF. CDR3 coding DNA: TGTGCCAGTAGCCGAGACCAGGGTAACTATGGCTACACCTTC.

The chain uses TRBV13 and TRBJ2-1; D possibly corresponds to TRBD2 (5 bases). CDR3 length equals 17 residues. V lost 5 bases, J lost 3 bases, and 20 bases lay in between. Germline V gene data show CDR1 as PRHDT and CDR2 as FYEKMQ (reference sequence). This CDR3 reads CASSRLQKDGHYNEQFF. In DNA form, the CDR3 reads TGTGCCAGCAGCCGACTACAGAAGGACGGTCACTACAATGAGCAGTTCTTC.

The genes are TRBV3-1 (or the pseudogene TRBV3-2) and TRBJ2-6; D remains ambiguous. The V gene lost 4 bases and the J gene lost 2 bases, with 9 bases spanning the gap. The CDR3 extends over 15 amino acids. Germline V gene sequence: CDR1 LGHDT, CDR2 YNNKEL (reference sequence). Here the CDR3 DNA reads TGTGCCAGCAGCCGTGACCGGGCTGGGGCCAACGTCCTGACTTTC. This gives the protein CASSRDRAGANVLTF.

The rearrangement joins TRBV4-1 to TRBJ2-7; 7 bases are shared with TRBD2. The CDR3 is made up of 16 amino acids. V lost 4 bases to trimming and J lost 0 bases; unmatched junction nucleotides: 9. Germline CDR1 is MGHRA and CDR2 is YSYEKL. CDR3 bases: TGCGCCAGCAGCCCCATAGCGACTAGCAGCTCCTACGAGCAGTACTTC. Translation gives CASSPIATSSSYEQYF.

The V gene is TRBV10-1, the J gene TRBJ1-5; TRBD1 is a possible D gene (6 bases). V was pared by 5 bases and J by 7 bases, with 15 bases between. Germline-derived CDR1 and CDR2 are WNHNN and SYGVQD (reference sequence). The CDR3 is 14 amino acids. The CDR3 is CASSKQGRGQPQHF. The DNA for the CDR3 is TGCGCCAGCAGTAAACAGGGTCGAGGCCAGCCCCAGCATTTT.

The chain has TRBV3-1 (or the pseudogene TRBV3-2) and TRBJ2-3, with 8 bases fitting TRBD2. The CDR3 spans 14 residues. Germline CDR1 and CDR2: LGHDT and YNNKEL (reference sequence). The V and J ends lost 3 bases and 3 bases, in that order; junction bases with no gene match: 2. Here the CDR3 reads CASSQGLGTDTQYF. The CDR3 region has the DNA TGTGCCAGCAGCCAGGGACTAGGTACAGATACGCAGTATTTT.

This chain joins TRBV5-4 and TRBJ2-1; 10 nucleotides align to TRBD2. The CDR3 has 15 residues. Germline V lookup: CDR1 SGHNT, CDR2 YYREEE (reference sequence). V was clipped by 5 bases and J by 6 bases; unmatched bases: 8. CDR3 amino acids: CASRLPSGGGNEQFF. CDR3 sequence (DNA): TGTGCCAGCAGACTTCCTAGCGGGGGCGGCAATGAGCAGTTCTTC.

This clone was seen only once. The rearrangement uses TRBV18 and TRBJ1-6; 7 nucleotides match TRBD1. V trimming: 4 bases; J trimming: 2 bases; junction bases outside the gene matches: 2. This CDR3 has 15 residues. CDR1 and CDR2 (germline): KGHSH, LQKENI. As DNA, the CDR3 is TGTGCCAGCTCACTAGGGACAGCCTATAATTCACCCCTCCACTTT. It yields the protein CASSLGTAYNSPLHF.

The DNA for the CDR3 is TGTGCCAGCAGCTCGTTTCCGGGATCCCATACGGAGGAGACCCAGTACTTC. This gives the protein CASSSFPGSHTEETQYF. The chain combines TRBV7-2 with TRBJ2-5; TRBD2 is a possible D gene (5 bases). Germline V gives CDR1 SGHTA, CDR2 FQGNSA. The V gene lost 4 bases and the J gene lost 5 bases, with 23 bases spanning the gap. The CDR3 extends over 17 amino acids.

V gene TRBV9 combines with J gene TRBJ1-1, with 7 bases aligning to TRBD1. This CDR3 is 15 amino acids long. Looked up from germline, CDR1 is SGDLS and CDR2 is YYNGEE. J gave up 4 bases and V 4 bases, and 10 bases lay outside the gene matches. In nucleotides, the CDR3 is TGTGCCAGCAGCCCGTTAGGGGGCCGGGTCACTGAAGCTTTCTTT. This encodes CASSPLGGRVTEAFF.

This chain connects TRBV5-5 to TRBJ1-1; D is unclear. Trimming shortened V by 5 bases and J by 5 bases, and 13 bases separated the two germline ends. This CDR3 contains 13 residues. The germline V gene has CDR1 SGHKS and CDR2 YYEKEE (reference sequence). The CDR3 DNA follows: TGTGCCAGCAGTTGGTACCACGGGACTGAAGCTTTCTTT. Protein: CASSWYHGTEAFF.

The chain employs TRBV2 and TRBJ2-5; TRBD1 is a possible D gene (6 bases). Germline values: CDR1 SNHLY, CDR2 FYNNEI. The V end lost 3 bases, the J end lost 7 bases, and 15 bases lay between the germline ends. The CDR3 runs 14 residues. The CDR3 bases are TGTGCCAGCAGTGAGGGGGCATCTCGGTGGACCCAGTACTTC. Translation: CASSEGASRWTQYF.

This clone was detected only once. J is TRBJ2-5 and V is TRBV3-1 (or the pseudogene TRBV3-2); tentatively, D is TRBD1 (7 bases). The V end was cut by 5 bases, the J end by 6 bases, with 28 bases between. Germline V gene data show CDR1 as LGHDT and CDR2 as YNNKEL (reference sequence). The CDR3 sequence is 18 residues long. Here the CDR3 reads CASSIYGLRGGGRKTQYF. The CDR3 bases are TGTGCCAGCAGCATTTACGGACTCAGAGGAGGGGGCAGAAAGACCCAGTACTTC.